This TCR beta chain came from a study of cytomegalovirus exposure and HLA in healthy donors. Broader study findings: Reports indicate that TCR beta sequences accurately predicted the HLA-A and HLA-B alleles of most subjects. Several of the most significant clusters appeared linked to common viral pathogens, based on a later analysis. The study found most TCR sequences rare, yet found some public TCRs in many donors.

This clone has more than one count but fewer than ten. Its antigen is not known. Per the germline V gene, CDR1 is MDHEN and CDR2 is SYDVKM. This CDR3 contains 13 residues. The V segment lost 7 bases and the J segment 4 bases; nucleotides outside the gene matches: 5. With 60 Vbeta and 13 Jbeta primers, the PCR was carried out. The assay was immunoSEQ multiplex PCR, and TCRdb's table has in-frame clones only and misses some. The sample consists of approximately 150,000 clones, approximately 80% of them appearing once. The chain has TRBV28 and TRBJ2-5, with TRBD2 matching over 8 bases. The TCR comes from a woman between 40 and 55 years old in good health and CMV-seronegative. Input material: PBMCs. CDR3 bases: TGTGCCAGCATCCCCGGGGGGGGAGAGACCCAGTACTTC. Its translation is CASIPGGGETQYF.